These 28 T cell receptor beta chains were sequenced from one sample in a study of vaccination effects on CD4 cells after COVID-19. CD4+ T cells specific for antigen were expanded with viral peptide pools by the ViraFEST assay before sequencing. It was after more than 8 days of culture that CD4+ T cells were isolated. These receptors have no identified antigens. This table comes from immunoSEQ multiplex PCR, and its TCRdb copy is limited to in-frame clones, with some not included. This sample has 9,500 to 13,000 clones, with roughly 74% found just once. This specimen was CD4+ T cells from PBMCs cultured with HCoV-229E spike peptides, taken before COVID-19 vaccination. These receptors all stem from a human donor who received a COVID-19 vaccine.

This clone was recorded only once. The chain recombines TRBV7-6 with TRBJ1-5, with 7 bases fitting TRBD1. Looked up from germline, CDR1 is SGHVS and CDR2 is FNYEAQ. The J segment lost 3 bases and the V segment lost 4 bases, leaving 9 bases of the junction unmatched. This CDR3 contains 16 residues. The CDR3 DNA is TGTGCCAGCAGCTCCACGCCGGGACAGCTCAATCAGCCCCAGCATTTT. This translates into CASSSTPGQLNQPQHF. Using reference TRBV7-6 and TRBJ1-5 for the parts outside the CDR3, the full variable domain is GAGVSQSPRYKVTKRGQDVALRCDPISGHVSLYWYRQALGQGPEFLTYFNYEAQQDKSGLPNDRFSAERPEGSISTLTIQRTEQRDSAMYRCASSSTPGQLNQPQHFGDGTRLSIL.

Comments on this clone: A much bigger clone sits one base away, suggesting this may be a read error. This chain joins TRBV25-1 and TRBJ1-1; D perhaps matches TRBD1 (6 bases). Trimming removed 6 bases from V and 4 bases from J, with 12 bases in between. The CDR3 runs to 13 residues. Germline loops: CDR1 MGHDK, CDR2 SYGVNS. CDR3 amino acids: CASSPRGGTEAFF. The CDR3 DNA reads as TGTGCCAGCAGCCCGAGAGGGGGCACTGAAGCTTTCTTT.

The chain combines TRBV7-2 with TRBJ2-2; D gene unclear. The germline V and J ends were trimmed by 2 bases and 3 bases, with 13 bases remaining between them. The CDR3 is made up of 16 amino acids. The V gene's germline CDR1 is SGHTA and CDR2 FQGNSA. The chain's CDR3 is CASSLNRAEDTGELFF. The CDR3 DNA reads TGTGCCAGCAGCTTAAATCGGGCAGAGGACACCGGGGAGCTGTTTTTT.

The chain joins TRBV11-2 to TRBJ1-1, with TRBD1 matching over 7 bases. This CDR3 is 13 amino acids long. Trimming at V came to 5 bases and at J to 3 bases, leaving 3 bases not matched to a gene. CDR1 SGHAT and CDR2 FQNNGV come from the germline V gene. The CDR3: CASSQQGYTEAFF. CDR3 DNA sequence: TGTGCCAGCAGCCAACAGGGGTACACTGAAGCTTTCTTT.

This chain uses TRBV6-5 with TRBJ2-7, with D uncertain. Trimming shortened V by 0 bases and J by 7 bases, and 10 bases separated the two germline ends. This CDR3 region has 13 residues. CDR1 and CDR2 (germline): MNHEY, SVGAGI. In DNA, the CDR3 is TGTGCCAGCAGTTACTCGAGCAGTCCTGAGCAGTACTTC. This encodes CASSYSSSPEQYF.

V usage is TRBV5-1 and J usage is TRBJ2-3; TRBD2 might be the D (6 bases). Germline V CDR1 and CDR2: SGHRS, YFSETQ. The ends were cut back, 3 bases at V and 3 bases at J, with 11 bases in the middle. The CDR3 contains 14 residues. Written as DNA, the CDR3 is TGCGCCAGCAGCTCTCGACTAGTAACAGATACGCAGTATTTT. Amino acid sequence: CASSSRLVTDTQYF.

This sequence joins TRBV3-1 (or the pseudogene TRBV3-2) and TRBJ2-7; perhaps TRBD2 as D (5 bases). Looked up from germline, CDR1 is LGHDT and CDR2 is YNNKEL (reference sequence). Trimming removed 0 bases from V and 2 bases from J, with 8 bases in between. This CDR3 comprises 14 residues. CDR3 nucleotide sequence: TGTGCCAGCAGCCAAGATTTCGGGGCCTACGAGCAGTACTTC. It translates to CASSQDFGAYEQYF.

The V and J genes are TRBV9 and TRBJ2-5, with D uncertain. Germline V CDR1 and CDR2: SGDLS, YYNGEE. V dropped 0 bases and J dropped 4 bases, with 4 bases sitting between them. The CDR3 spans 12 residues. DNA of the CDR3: TGTGCCAGCAGCGTAGAGGGAGAGACCCAGTACTTC. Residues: CASSVEGETQYF. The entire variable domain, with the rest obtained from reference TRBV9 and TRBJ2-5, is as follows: DSGVTQTPKHLITATGQRVTLRCSPRSGDLSVYWYQQSLDQGLQFLIQYYNGEERAKGNILERFSAQQFPDLHSELNLSSLELGDSALYFCASSVEGETQYFGPGTRLLVL.

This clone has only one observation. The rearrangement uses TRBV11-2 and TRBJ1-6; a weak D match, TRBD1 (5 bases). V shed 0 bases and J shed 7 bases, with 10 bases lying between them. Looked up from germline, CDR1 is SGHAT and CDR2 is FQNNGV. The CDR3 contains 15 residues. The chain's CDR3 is CASSLDPGGNSPLHF. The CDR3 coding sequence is TGTGCCAGCAGCTTAGATCCGGGGGGGAATTCACCCCTCCACTTT.

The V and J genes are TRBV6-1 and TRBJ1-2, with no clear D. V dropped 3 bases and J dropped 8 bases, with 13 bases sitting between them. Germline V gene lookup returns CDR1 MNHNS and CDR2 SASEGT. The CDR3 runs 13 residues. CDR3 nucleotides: TGTGCCAGCAGTGATGGGGTTATGACGGGCTACACCTTC. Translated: CASSDGVMTGYTF.

The CDR3 DNA follows: TGTGCCAGCAGCTTAGAATCGGTGGGGGTAGGGGGCTACACCTTC. This gives the protein CASSLESVGVGGYTF. The chain is built from TRBV7-2 and TRBJ1-2; the D gene is possibly TRBD1 (5 bases). CDR3 size: 15 residues. Trimming cost V 1 base and J 8 bases, with 17 bases left between them. In germline, CDR1 is SGHTA, CDR2 FQGNSA.

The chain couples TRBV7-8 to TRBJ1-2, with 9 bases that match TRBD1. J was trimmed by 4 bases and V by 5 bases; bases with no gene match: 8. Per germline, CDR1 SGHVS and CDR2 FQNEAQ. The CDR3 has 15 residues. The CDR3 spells CASSRGTGPVYGYTF. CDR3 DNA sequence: TGTGCCAGCAGCCGAGGGACAGGGCCCGTCTATGGCTACACCTTC.

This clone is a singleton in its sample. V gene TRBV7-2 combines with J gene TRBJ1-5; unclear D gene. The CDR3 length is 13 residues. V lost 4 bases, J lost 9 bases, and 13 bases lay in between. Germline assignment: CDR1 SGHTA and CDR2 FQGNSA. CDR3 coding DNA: TGTGCCAGCAGCTCCAACCCCAATGGGCCCCAGCATTTT. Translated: CASSSNPNGPQHF.

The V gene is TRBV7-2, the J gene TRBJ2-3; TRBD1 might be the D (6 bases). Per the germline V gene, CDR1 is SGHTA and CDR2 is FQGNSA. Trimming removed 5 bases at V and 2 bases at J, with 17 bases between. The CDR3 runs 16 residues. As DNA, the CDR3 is TGTGCCAGCAGCATAACGGGACATCCCTCCACAGATACGCAGTATTTT. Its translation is CASSITGHPSTDTQYF.

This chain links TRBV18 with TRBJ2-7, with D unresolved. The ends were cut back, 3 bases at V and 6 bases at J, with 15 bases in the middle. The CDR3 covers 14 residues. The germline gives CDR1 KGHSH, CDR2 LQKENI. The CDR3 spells CASSPPGYFAEQYF. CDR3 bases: TGTGCCAGCTCACCTCCGGGTTATTTCGCCGAGCAGTACTTC.

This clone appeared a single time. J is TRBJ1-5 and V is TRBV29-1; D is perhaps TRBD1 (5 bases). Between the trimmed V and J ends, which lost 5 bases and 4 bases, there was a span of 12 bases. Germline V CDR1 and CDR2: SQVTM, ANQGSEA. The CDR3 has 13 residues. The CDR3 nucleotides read TGCAGCGTTCTGCCGGGGGGGAATCAGCCCCAGCATTTT. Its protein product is CSVLPGGNQPQHF. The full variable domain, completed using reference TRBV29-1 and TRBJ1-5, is SAVISQKPSRDICQRGTSLTIQCQVDSQVTMMFWYRQQPGQSLTLIATANQGSEATYESGFVIDKFPISRPNLTFSTLTVSNMSPEDSSIYLCSVLPGGNQPQHFGDGTRLSIL.

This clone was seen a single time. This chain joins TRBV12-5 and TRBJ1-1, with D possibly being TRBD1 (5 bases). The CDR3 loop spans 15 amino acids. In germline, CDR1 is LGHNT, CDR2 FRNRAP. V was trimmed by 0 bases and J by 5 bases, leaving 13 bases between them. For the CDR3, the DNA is TGTGCTAGTGGTTTGGTAGGGGAACGTCGGACTGAAGCTTTCTTT. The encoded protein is CASGLVGERRTEAFF.

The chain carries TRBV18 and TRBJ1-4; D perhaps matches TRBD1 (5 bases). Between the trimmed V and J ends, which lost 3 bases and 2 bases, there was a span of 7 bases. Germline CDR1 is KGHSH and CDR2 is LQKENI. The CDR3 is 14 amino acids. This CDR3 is CASSPGTTNEKLFF. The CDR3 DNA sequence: TGTGCCAGCTCACCGGGGACGACTAATGAAAAACTGTTTTTT.

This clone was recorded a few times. CDR3 region: CASSLNRATNEKLFF. As DNA, the CDR3 is TGTGCCAGCAGCTTAAACAGGGCAACTAATGAAAAACTGTTTTTT. The gene calls are TRBV7-9 and TRBJ1-4; possibly TRBD1 for D (6 bases). The germline V and J ends were trimmed by 2 bases and 0 bases, with 7 bases remaining between them. CDR1 is SEHNR and CDR2 is FQNEAQ in the germline V gene (reference sequence). This CDR3 spans 15 amino acids.

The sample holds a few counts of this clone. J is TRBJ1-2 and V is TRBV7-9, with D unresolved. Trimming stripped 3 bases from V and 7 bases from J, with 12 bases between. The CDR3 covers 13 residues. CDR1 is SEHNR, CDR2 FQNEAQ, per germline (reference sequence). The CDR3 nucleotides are TGTGCCAGCAGCTTGGAGACTCGGACTGGCTACACCTTC. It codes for CASSLETRTGYTF.

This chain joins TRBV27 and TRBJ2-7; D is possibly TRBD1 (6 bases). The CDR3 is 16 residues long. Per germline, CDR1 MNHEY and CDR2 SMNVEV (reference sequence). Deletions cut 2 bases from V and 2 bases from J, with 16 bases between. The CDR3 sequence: CASSLNLRTEAYEQYF. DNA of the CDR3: TGTGCCAGCAGTTTAAATTTGAGGACAGAAGCCTACGAGCAGTACTTC.

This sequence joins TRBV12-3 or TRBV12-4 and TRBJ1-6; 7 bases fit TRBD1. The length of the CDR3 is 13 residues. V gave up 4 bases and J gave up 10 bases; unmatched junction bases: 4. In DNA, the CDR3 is TGTGCCAGCAGTTCAGACAGGGTCTCACCCCTCCACTTT. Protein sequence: CASSSDRVSPLHF.

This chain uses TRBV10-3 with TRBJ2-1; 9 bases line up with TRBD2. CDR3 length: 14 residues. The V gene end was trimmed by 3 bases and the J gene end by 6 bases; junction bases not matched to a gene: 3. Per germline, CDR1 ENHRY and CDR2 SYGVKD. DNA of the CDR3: TGTGCCATCAGTGATTGGCGGGGGGGCAATGAGCAGTTCTTC. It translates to CAISDWRGGNEQFF.

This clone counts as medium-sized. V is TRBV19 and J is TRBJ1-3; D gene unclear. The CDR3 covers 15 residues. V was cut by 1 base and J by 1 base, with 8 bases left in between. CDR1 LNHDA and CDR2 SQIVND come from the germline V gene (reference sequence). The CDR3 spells CASSIAGGSGNTIYF. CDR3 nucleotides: TGTGCCAGTAGTATAGCTGGAGGGTCTGGAAACACCATATATTTT. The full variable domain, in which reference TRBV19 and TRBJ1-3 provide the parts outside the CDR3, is DGGITQSPKYLFRKEGQNVTLSCEQNLNHDAMYWYRQDPGQGLRLIYYSQIVNDFQKGDIAEGYSVSREKKESFPLTVTSAQKNPTAFYLCASSIAGGSGNTIYFGEGSWLTVV.

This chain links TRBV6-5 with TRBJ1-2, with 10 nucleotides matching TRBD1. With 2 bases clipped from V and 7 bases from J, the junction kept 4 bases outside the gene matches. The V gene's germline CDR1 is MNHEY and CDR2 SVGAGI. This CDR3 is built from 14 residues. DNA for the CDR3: TGTGCCAGCAGTTACGACAGGGGGCTGGGTGGCTACACCTTC. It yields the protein CASSYDRGLGGYTF.

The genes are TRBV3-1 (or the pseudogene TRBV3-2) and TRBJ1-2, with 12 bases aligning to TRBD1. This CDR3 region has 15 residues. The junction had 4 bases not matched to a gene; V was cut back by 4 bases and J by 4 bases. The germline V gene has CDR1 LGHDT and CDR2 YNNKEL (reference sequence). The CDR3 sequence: CASSRSGQGAYGYTF. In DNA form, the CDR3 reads TGTGCCAGCAGCCGGTCGGGACAGGGGGCCTATGGCTACACCTTC.

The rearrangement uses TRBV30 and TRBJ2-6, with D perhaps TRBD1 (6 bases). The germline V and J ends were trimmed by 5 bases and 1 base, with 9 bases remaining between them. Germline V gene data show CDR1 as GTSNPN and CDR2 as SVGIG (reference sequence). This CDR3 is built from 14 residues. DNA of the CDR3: TGTGCCTGGGGGACAAAATCTGGGGCCAACGTCCTGACTTTC. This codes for CAWGTKSGANVLTF. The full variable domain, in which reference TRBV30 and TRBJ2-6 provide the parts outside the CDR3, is SQTIHQWPATLVQPVGSPLSLECTVEGTSNPNLYWYRQAAGRGLQLLFYSVGIGQISSEVPQNLSASRPQDRQFILSSKKLLLSDSGFYLCAWGTKSGANVLTFGAGSRLTVL.

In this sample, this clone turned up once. CDR3 protein: CASRPRGGSYEQYF. The CDR3 DNA is TGTGCCAGCAGGCCGAGGGGGGGCTCCTACGAGCAGTACTTC. The rearrangement joins TRBV28 to TRBJ2-7; possibly TRBD2 for D (7 bases). Trimming took off 6 bases at V and 0 bases at J, with 12 bases between the two ends. In germline, CDR1 is MDHEN, CDR2 SYDVKM. The CDR3 extends over 14 amino acids.